A selection of T cell receptor beta chains follows, all from one sample in a study of blood T cell repertoires in COVID-19. Assay used: immunoSEQ multiplex PCR; TCRdb lists only in-frame clones, some missing. The sample includes 96,000 or so clones, over 75% of them seen just once. The sequenced material came from peripheral blood. All receptors derive from a woman older than 75 with acute or convalescent COVID-19. The CDR3 runs from the conserved cysteine through the conserved F or W. The order of the fields is J gene, clone size, D gene, V gene, CDR3 protein. A D gene is named only where the DNA matches it firmly. Some rows mark clone size as missing; the rest say once, few, many or name a class of expanded clone.

TRBJ1-5 NA NA TRBV18 CASSPTTRDQPQHF
TRBJ2-3 NA TRBD2 TRBV24-1 CATSDFPGGGGDTQYF
TRBJ2-3 NA TRBD2 TRBV6-2/TRBV6-3 CASSYGGGSSTDTQYF
TRBJ2-7 NA NA TRBV27 CASSLSETYEQYF
TRBJ1-2 NA NA TRBV4-3 CASSQYSGGAVGGYTF
TRBJ2-1 NA TRBD2 TRBV27 CASSFRSTSGRAYHHEQFF
TRBJ2-3 once TRBD2 TRBV4-3 CASSQEELAGFTDTQYF
TRBJ2-1 NA TRBD2 TRBV30 CAWSGGTSAQSYNEQFF
TRBJ2-1 NA TRBD2 TRBV11-3 CASSPGTSLLDEQFF
TRBJ1-1 once NA TRBV5-6 CASSFGQLNTEAFF
TRBJ2-1 NA NA TRBV10-3 CAISESRANGSSNEQFF
TRBJ2-7 NA TRBD2 TRBV7-2 CASSSLAGGLYEQYF
TRBJ1-1 NA NA TRBV1 CTSSQEVQKNTEAFF
TRBJ1-2 NA NA TRBV7-9 CASSLDERGYTF
TRBJ2-1 NA TRBD2 TRBV6-5 CASREDSYNEQFF
TRBJ1-2 NA NA TRBV10-3 CAISDLATGSYGYTF
TRBJ2-7 NA NA TRBV9 CASSPRLSYEQYF
TRBJ2-7 NA TRBD2 TRBV7-2 CASSLSPSGASTHQYF
TRBJ1-2 NA NA TRBV2 CASSESLYYGYTF
TRBJ2-3 once NA TRBV28 CASSGGGSTDTQYF
TRBJ2-1 NA NA TRBV6-2/TRBV6-3 CASSPLGVSYNEQFF
TRBJ2-3 once NA TRBV19 CASAEGPSTDTQYF
TRBJ1-1 NA NA TRBV7-9 CASSLFSGQNTEAFF
TRBJ2-5 NA NA TRBV7-3 CASSPVAAGTETQYF
TRBJ1-1 NA TRBD1 TRBV2 CASSLQGAGTEAFF
TRBJ1-1 NA NA TRBV9 CASSVEGGSRRTEAFF
TRBJ1-2 NA TRBD1 TRBV6-5 CASSYMGTGGNYGYTF
TRBJ2-7 NA TRBD1 TRBV9 CASSRATGGSYEQYF
TRBJ1-6 NA NA TRBV5-4 CASSLDAGNSPLHF
TRBJ2-1 NA TRBD1 TRBV19 CASSDDRGRVKWQFF
TRBJ2-2 NA NA TRBV5-1 CASSLAVATSTGELFF
TRBJ1-2 NA NA TRBV2 CASSELGDGSGYTF
TRBJ1-1 NA TRBD1 TRBV5-5 CASSPYPRTGFGTEAFF
TRBJ1-5 NA NA TRBV7-9 CASSPPGDQPQHF
TRBJ2-7 NA TRBD2 TRBV7-2 CASTAGLAGTYEQYF
TRBJ1-2 NA NA TRBV21-1 CASSKGPGLAPPPKTNYGYTF
TRBJ1-6 NA TRBD1 TRBV10-3 CAISVTGDNSPLHF
TRBJ1-5 NA NA TRBV7-2 CASTLRGGAASNQPQHF
TRBJ2-3 NA NA TRBV6-2/TRBV6-3 CASSTFRGRATDTQYF
TRBJ2-7 few NA TRBV18 CASSPLDSYEQYF
TRBJ1-1 NA TRBD1 TRBV6-6 CASSGDSGNTEAFF
TRBJ2-1 NA TRBD2 TRBV7-8 CASSPTSSGGREQFF
TRBJ2-7 NA TRBD1 TRBV3-1/TRBV3-2 CASTATGALRGPAGEQYF
TRBJ1-6 NA NA TRBV7-9 CASSEQEGSPLHF
TRBJ2-7 NA TRBD2 TRBV29-1 CSVSGGAYEQYF
TRBJ1-2 few TRBD1 TRBV27 CASSTEEQGADGYTF
TRBJ1-1 NA NA TRBV27 CASSFQRSGKTEAFF
TRBJ2-1 NA TRBD1 TRBV30 CAWRDRGEQFF
TRBJ1-2 NA NA TRBV30 CAWSVQGGFGYTF
TRBJ1-4 NA NA TRBV5-1 CASSWRAERGENEKLFF
TRBJ2-5 NA TRBD2 TRBV5-1 CASSSPASGGLETQYF
TRBJ1-2 NA TRBD1 TRBV2 CASSEDRVSGYGYTF
TRBJ1-1 NA TRBD1 TRBV28 CASSPRQGAPNTEAFF
TRBJ2-6 once NA TRBV5-1 CASSPFSGANVLTF
TRBJ1-4 NA TRBD1 TRBV18 CASSVNRGALEKLFF
TRBJ1-2 NA NA TRBV6-5 CASSSGVLYGYTF
TRBJ2-3 NA NA TRBV24-1 CATQMGGGTDTQYF
TRBJ2-7 NA TRBD1 TRBV18 CASSPPPGQGSEQYF
TRBJ1-3 NA TRBD1 TRBV28 CASRTGGGNTIYF